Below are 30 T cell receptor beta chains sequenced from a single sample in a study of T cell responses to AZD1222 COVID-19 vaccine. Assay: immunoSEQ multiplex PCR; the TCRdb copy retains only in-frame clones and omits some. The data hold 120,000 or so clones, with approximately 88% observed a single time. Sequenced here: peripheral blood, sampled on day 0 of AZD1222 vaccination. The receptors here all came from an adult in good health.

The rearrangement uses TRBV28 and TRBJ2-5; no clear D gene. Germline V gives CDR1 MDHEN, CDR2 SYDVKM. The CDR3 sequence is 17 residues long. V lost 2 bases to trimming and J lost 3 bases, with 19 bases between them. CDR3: CASSLIAAANWEETQYF. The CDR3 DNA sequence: TGTGCCAGCAGTTTAATTGCGGCAGCTAATTGGGAAGAGACCCAGTACTTC.

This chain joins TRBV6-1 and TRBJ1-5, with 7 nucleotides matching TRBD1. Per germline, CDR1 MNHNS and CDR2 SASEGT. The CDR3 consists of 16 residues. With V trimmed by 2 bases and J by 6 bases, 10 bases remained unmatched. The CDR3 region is CASSEYRGGIRQPQHF. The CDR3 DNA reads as TGTGCCAGCAGTGAATACAGGGGAGGCATTCGTCAGCCCCAGCATTTT.

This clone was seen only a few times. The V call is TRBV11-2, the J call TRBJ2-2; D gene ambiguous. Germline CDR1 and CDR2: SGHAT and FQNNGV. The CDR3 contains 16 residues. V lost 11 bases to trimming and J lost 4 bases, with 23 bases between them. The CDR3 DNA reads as TGTGCCGGAGCACCTCTGAAGGGCCTGGGCACCGGGGAGCTGTTTTTT. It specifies CAGAPLKGLGTGELFF.

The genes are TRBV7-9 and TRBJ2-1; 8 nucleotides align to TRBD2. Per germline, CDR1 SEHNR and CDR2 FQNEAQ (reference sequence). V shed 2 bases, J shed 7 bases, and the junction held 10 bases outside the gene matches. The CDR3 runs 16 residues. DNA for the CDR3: TGTGCCAGCAGCTTAATGAGCGGGAGTAGCTCGAATGAGCAGTTCTTC. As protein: CASSLMSGSSSNEQFF.

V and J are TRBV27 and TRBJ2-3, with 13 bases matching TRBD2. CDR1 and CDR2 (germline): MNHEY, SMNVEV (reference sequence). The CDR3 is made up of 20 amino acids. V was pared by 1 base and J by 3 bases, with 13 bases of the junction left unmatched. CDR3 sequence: CASSLWGTSGDPSGTDTQYF. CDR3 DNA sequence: TGTGCCAGCAGTTTATGGGGGACTAGCGGGGATCCCAGTGGAACAGATACGCAGTATTTT.

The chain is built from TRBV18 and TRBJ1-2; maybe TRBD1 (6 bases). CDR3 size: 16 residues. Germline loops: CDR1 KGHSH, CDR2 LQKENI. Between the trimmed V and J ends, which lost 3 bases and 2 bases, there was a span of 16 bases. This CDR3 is CASSPKGGGPNYGYTF. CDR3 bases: TGTGCCAGCTCACCCAAGGGAGGGGGGCCGAACTATGGCTACACCTTC. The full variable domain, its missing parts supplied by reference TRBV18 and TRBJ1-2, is NAGVMQNPRHLVRRRGQEARLRCSPMKGHSHVYWYRQLPEEGLKFMVYLQKENIIDESGMPKERFSAEFPKEGPSILRIQQVVRGDSAAYFCASSPKGGGPNYGYTFGSGTRLTVV.

Here the CDR3 reads CASRWTENTEAFF. In DNA form, the CDR3 reads TGTGCCAGCAGATGGACAGAAAACACTGAAGCTTTCTTT. The J gene is TRBJ1-1, the V gene TRBV5-4; possibly TRBD1 for D (6 bases). CDR1 is SGHNT, CDR2 YYREEE, per germline (reference sequence). Trimming cost V 5 bases and J 2 bases, with 10 bases left between them. The length of the CDR3 is 13 residues.

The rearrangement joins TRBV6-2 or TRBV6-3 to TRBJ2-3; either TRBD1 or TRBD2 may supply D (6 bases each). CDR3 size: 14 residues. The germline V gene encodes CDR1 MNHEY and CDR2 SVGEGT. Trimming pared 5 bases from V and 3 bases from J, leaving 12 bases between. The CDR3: CASSKGGGTDTQYF. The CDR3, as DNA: TGTGCCAGCAGTAAAGGGGGAGGAACAGATACGCAGTATTTT.

CDR3 region: CASSPSGPPNYGYTF. The CDR3, as DNA: TGTGCCAGCTCACCGTCCGGCCCCCCTAACTATGGCTACACCTTC. The V gene is TRBV18, the J gene TRBJ1-2, with no clear D. This CDR3 contains 15 residues. CDR1 is KGHSH and CDR2 is LQKENI in the germline V gene. V lost 3 bases and J lost 0, with 11 bases in between.

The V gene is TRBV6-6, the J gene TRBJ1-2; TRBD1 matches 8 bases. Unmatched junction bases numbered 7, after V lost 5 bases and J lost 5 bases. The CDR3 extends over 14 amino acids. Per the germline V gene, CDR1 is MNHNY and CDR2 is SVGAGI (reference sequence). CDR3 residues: CASSPWGQVYGYTF. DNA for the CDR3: TGTGCCAGCAGTCCTTGGGGACAGGTATATGGCTACACCTTC.

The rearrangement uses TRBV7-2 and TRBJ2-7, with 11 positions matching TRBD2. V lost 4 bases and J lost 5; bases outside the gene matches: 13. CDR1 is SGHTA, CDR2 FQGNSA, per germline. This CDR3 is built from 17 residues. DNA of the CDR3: TGTGCCAGCAGCTCACCCATAACTAGCGGGAGAACCCACGAGCAGTACTTC. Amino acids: CASSSPITSGRTHEQYF.

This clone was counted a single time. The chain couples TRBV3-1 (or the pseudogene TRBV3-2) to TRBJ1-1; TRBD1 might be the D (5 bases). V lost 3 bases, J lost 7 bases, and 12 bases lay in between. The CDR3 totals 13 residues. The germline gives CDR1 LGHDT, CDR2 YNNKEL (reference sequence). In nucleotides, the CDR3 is TGTGCCAGCAGCCACGGGACGGACCTTGAAGCTTTCTTT. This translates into CASSHGTDLEAFF.

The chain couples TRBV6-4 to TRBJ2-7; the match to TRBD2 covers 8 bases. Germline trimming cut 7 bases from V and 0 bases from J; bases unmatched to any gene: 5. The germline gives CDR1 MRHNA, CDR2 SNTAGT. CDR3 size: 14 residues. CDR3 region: CASKRLANSYEQYF. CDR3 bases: TGTGCCAGCAAAAGACTAGCGAACTCCTACGAGCAGTACTTC.

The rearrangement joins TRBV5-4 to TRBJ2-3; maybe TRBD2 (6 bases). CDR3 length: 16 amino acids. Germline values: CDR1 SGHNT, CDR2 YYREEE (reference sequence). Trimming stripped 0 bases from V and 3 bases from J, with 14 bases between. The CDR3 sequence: CASSLERSGGTDTQYF. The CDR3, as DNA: TGTGCCAGCAGCTTGGAACGTAGCGGAGGGACAGATACGCAGTATTTT.

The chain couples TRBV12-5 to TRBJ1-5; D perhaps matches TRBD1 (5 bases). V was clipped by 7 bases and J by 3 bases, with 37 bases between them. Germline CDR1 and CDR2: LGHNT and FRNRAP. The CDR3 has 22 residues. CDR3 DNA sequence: TGTGCTAGTGCGGGTTTCGTATGGGGGGAGGCGGGAACCCAAATAAACAATCAGCCCCAGCATTTT. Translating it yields CASAGFVWGEAGTQINNQPQHF.

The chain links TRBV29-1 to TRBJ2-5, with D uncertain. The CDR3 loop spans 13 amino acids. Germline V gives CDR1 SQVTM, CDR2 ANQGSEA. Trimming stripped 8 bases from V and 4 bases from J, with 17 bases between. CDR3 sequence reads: CSFPVVGGETQYF. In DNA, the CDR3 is TGCAGCTTTCCTGTGGTCGGCGGAGAGACCCAGTACTTC.

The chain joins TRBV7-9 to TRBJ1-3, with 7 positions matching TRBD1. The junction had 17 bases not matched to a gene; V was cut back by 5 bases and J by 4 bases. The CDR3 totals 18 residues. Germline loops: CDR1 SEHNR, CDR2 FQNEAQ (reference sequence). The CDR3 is CASSPDMGQILGGNTIYF. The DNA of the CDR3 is TGTGCCAGCAGCCCGGACATGGGACAGATTCTCGGAGGAAACACCATATATTTT.

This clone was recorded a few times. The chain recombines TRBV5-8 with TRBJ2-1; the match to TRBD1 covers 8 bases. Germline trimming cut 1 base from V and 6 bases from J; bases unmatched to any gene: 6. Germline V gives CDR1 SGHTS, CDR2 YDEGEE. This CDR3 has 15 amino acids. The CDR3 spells CASSLRTGSGNEQFF. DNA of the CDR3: TGTGCCAGCAGCTTGCGGACAGGGTCTGGCAATGAGCAGTTCTTC.

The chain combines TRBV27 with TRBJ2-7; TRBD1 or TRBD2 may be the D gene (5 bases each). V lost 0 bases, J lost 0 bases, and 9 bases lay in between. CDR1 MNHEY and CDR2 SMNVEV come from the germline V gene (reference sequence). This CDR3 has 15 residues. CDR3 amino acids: CASSLSGRVSYEQYF. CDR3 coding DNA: TGTGCCAGCAGTTTATCGGGGCGGGTCTCCTACGAGCAGTACTTC.

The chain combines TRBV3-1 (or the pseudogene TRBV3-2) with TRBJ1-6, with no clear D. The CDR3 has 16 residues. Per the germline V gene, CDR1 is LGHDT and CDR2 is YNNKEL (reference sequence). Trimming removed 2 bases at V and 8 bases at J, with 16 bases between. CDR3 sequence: CASSQSDTGGYSPLHF. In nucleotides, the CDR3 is TGTGCCAGCAGCCAATCAGACACCGGAGGGTATTCACCCCTCCACTTT.

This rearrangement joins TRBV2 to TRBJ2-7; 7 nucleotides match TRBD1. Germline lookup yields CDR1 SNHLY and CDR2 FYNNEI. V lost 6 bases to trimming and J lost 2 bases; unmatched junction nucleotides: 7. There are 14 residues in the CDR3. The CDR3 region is CASRDDRAPYEQYF. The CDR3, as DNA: TGTGCCAGCAGAGATGACAGGGCCCCCTACGAGCAGTACTTC.

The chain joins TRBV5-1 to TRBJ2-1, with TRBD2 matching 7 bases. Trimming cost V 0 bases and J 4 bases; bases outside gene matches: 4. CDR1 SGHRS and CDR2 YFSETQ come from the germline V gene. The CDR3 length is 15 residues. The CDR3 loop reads CASSLASGGYNEQFF. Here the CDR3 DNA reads TGCGCCAGCAGCTTGGCTAGCGGAGGGTACAATGAGCAGTTCTTC.

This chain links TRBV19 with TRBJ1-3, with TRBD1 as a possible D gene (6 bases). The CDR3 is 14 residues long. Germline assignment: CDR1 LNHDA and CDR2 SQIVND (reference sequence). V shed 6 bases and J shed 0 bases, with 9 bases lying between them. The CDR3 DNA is TGTGCCAGTAGGAAACAGGGCTCTGGAAACACCATATATTTT. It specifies CASRKQGSGNTIYF.

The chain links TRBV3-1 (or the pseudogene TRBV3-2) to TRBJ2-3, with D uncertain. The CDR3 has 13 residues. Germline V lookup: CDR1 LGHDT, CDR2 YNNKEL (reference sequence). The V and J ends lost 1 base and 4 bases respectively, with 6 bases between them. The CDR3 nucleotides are TGTGCCAGCAGCCAAGGGCGCGCAGATACGCAGTATTTT. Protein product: CASSQGRADTQYF.

The CDR3 bases are TGTGCCAGCAGCGTAGGGTGGGGCAGCTCCTACGAGCAGTACTTC. It yields the protein CASSVGWGSSYEQYF. The chain joins TRBV9 to TRBJ2-7, with D maybe TRBD1 (5 bases). Germline lookup yields CDR1 SGDLS and CDR2 YYNGEE. The CDR3 has 15 amino acids. V was shortened by 0 bases and J by 0 bases, with 10 bases between the two germline ends.

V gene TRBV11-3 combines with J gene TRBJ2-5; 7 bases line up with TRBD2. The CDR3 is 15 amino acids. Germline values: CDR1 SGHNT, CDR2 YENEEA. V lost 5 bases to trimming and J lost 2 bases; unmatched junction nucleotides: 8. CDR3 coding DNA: TGTGCCAGCAGCCAAGTCGTCGGGGGGCAAGAGACCCAGTACTTC. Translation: CASSQVVGGQETQYF.

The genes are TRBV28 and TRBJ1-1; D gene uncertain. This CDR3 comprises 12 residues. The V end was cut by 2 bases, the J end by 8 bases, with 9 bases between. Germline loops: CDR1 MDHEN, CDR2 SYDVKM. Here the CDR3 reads CASSLARREAFF. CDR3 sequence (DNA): TGTGCCAGCAGTTTAGCTAGGCGGGAAGCTTTCTTT.

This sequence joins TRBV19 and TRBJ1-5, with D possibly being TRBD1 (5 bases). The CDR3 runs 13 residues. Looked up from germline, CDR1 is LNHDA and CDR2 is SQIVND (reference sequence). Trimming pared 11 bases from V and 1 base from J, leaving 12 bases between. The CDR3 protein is CACTRDSNQPQHF. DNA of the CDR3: TGTGCCTGCACCCGGGACAGCAATCAGCCCCAGCATTTT.

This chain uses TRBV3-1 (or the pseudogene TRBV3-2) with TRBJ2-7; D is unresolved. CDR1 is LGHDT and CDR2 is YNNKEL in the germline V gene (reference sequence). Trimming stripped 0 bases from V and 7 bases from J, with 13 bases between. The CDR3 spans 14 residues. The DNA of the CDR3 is TGTGCCAGCAGCCAAGAGTTGCTAATAGGGGAGCAGTACTTC. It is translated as CASSQELLIGEQYF.

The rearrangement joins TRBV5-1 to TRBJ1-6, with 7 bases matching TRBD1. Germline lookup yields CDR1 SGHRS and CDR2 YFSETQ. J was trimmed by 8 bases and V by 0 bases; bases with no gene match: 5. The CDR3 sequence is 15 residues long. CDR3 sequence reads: CASSLALTGDSPLHF. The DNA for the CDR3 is TGCGCCAGCAGCTTGGCCCTCACAGGGGATTCACCCCTCCACTTT. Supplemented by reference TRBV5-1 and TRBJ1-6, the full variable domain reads KAGVTQTPRYLIKTRGQQVTLSCSPISGHRSVSWYQQTPGQGLQFLFEYFSETQRNKGNFPGRFSGRQFSNSRSEMNVSTLELGDSALYLCASSLALTGDSPLHFGNGTRLTVT.